This T cell receptor (beta chain) was identified during a study of PD-L1 blockade in urothelial cancer. Study-wide context: At 3 weeks after treatment start (second dose) and again at 6 weeks, blood was analyzed. Specimens of blood held a median count of roughly 150,000 T cells. Points from the study as a whole: Better survival was forecast by a pretreatment blood TCR clonality below the median.

Time point denoted: pretreatment peripheral blood. Patients had urothelial carcinoma that was locally advanced or metastatic. This table comes from immunoSEQ multiplex PCR, and its TCRdb copy is limited to in-frame clones, with some not included. The sample contains about 74,000 clones, 90% of which appear only once. Details on this clone: Antigen specificity is unknown.

Trimming removed 2 bases from V and 5 bases from J; junction bases left unmatched: 7. CDR3 length: 15 residues. CDR1 SGHDN and CDR2 FVKESK come from the germline V gene. The chain joins TRBV14 to TRBJ2-5; 8 bases agree with TRBD1. The sequencing used PBMCs, collected around atezolizumab (anti-PD-L1) treatment. The TCR sequence derives from a man aged 65 to 79 with urothelial cancer. CDR3 residues: CASSQRTGGIETQYF. The DNA for the CDR3 is TGTGCCAGCAGCCAACGTACAGGGGGAATCGAGACCCAGTACTTC.